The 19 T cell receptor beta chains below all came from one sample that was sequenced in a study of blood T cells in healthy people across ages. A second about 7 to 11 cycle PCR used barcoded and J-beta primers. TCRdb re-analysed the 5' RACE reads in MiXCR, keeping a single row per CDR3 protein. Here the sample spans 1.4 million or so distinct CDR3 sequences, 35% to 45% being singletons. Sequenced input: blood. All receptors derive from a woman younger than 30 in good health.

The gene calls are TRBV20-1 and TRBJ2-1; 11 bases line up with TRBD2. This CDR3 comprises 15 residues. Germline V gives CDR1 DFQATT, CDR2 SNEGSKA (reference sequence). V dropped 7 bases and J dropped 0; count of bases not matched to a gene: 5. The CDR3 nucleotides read TGCAGTGTAACTAGCGGGGGCAGCTCCTACAATGAGCAGTTCTTC. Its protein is CSVTSGGSSYNEQFF.

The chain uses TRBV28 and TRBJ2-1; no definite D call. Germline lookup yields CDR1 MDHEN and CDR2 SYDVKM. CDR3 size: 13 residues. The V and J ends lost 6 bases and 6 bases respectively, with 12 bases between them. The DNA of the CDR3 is TGTGCCAGCAGCTTAACTTCTCGCAATGAGCAGTTCTTC. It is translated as CASSLTSRNEQFF.

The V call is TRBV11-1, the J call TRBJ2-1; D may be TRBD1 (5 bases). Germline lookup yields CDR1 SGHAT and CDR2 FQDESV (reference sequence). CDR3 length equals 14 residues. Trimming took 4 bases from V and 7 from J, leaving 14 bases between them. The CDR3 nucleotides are TGTGCCAGCAGCTCCCAGATCCCAGGGAATGAGCAGTTCTTC. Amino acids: CASSSQIPGNEQFF.

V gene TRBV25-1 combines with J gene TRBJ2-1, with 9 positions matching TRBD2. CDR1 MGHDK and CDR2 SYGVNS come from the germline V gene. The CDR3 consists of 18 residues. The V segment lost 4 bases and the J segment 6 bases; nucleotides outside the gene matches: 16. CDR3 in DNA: TGTGCCAGCAGTGGACCTAGGGCGGGAGGGCCCCTGCTCAATGAGCAGTTCTTC. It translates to CASSGPRAGGPLLNEQFF.

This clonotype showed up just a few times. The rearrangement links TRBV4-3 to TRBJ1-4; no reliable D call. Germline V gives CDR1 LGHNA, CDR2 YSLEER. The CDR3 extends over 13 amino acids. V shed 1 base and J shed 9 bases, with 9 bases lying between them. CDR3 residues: CASSQARSQKLFF. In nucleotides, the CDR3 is TGCGCCAGCAGCCAAGCCCGAAGTCAAAAACTGTTTTTT.

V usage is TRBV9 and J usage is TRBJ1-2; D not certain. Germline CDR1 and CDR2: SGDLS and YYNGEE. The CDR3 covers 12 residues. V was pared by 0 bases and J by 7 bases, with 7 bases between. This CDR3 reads CASSVAWSGYTF. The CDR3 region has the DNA TGTGCCAGCAGCGTAGCGTGGTCTGGCTACACCTTC. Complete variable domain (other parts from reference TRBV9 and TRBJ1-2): DSGVTQTPKHLITATGQRVTLRCSPRSGDLSVYWYQQSLDQGLQFLIQYYNGEERAKGNILERFSAQQFPDLHSELNLSSLELGDSALYFCASSVAWSGYTFGSGTRLTVV.

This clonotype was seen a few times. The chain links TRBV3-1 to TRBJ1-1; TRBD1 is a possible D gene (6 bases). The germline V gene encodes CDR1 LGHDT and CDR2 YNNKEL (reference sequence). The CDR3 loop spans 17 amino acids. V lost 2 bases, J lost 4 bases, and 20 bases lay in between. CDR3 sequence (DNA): TGTGCCAGCAGCCAAAATGACTCAGGGGAGGCAAGCACTGAAGCTTTCTTT. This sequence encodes CASSQNDSGEASTEAFF. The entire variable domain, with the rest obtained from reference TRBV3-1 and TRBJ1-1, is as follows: DTAVSQTPKYLVTQMGNDKSIKCEQNLGHDTMYWYKQDSKKFLKIMFSYNNKELIINETVPNRFSPKSPDKAHLNLHINSLELGDSAVYFCASSQNDSGEASTEAFFGQGTRLTVV.

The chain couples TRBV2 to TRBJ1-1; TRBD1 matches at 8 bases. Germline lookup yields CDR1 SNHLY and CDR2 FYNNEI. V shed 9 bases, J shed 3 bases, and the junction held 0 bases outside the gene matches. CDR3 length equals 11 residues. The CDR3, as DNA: TGTGCCAGGGGACAGGACACTGAAGCTTTCTTT. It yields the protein CARGQDTEAFF.

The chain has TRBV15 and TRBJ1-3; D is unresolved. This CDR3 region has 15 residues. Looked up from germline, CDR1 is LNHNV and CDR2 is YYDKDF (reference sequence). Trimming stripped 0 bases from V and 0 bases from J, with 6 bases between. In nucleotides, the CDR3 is TGTGCCACCAGCAGAGATTTTTTCTCTGGAAACACCATATATTTT. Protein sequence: CATSRDFFSGNTIYF.

CDR3 DNA: TGTGCCAGCAGTTCAGAAGCCTTTGACAGGCTCCTTCAAGAGACCCAGTACTTC. Amino acid sequence: CASSSEAFDRLLQETQYF. The chain has TRBV12-3 or TRBV12-4 and TRBJ2-5; weak D call: TRBD1 (6 bases). This CDR3 region has 18 residues. Trimming took 4 bases from V and 2 from J, leaving 23 bases between them.

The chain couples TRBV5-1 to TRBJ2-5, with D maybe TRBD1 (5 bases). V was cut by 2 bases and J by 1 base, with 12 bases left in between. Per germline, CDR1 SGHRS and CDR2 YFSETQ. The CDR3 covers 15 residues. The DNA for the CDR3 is TGCGCCAGCAGCTTAAGCAGGGTCCCCCAAGAGACCCAGTACTTC. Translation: CASSLSRVPQETQYF.

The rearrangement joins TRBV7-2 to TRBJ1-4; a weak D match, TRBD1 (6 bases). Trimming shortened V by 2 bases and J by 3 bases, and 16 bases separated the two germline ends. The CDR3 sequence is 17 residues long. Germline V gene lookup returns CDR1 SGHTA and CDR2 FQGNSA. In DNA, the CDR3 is TGTGCCAGCAGCTTATGGTCCGGGGGGGCTTCTAATGAAAAACTGTTTTTT. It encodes CASSLWSGGASNEKLFF.

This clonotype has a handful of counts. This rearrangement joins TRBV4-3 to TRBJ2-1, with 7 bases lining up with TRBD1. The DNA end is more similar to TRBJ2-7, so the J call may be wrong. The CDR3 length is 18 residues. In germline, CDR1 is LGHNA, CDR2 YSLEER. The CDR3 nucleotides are TGCGCCAGCAGCCAAGATTTATCGGCAGGGGGTTCCTACAATGAGCAGTACTTC. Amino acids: CASSQDLSAGGSYNEQYF.

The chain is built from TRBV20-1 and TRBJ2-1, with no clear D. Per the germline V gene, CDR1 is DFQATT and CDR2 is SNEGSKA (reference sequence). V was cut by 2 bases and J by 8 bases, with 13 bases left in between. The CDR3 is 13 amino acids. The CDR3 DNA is TGCAGTGCTAGAAGAGCGCTCGGCGATGAGCAGTTCTTC. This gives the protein CSARRALGDEQFF.

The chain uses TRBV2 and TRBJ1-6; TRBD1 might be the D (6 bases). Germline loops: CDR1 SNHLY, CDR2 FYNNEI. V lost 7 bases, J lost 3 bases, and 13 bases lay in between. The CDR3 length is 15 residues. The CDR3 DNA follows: TGTGCCAGCATAAGGGGGGAATACTATAATTCACCCCTCCACTTT. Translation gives CASIRGEYYNSPLHF.

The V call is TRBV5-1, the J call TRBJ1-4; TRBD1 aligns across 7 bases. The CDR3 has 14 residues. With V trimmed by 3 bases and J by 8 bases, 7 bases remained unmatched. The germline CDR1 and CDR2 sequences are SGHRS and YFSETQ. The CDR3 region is CASSWTGSGEKLFF. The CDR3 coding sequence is TGCGCCAGCAGCTGGACAGGATCAGGGGAAAAACTGTTTTTT.

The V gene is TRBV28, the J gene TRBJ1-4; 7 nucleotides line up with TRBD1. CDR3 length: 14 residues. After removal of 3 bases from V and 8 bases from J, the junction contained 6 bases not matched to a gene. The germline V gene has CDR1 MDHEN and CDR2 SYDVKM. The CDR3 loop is CASSLGQLGEKLFF. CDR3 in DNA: TGTGCCAGCAGTTTGGGACAGTTGGGGGAAAAACTGTTTTTT.

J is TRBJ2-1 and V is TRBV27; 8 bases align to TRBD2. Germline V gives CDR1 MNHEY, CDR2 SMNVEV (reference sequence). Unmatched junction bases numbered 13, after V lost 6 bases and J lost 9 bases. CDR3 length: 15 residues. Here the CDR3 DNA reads TGTGCCAGCAGCGACCCGGGACTAGGTCACAGTGAGCAGTTCTTC. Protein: CASSDPGLGHSEQFF.

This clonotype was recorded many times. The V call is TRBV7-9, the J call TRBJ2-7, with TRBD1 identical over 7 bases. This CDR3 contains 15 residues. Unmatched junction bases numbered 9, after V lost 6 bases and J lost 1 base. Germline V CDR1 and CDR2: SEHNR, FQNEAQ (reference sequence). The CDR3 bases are TGTGCCAGCAGTTCCCGACAGGGTAGGTCCTACGAGCAGTACTTC. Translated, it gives CASSSRQGRSYEQYF.